This T cell receptor (beta chain) was sequenced in a study of blood T cell repertoires in COVID-19. Study background: COVID-19 samples, acute and convalescent, were from the United States, Italy and Spain. Sample material is recorded as cDNA or gDNA derived from T cells, B-cell-depleted T cells, or PBMCs.

In the original analysis: Reference gene primers were amplified, and this amplification served to estimate nucleated cell counts. Data came from immunoSEQ multiplex PCR; TCRdb stores just in-frame clones and leaves some out. Clonal size and the V and J genes are those of that table, whereas D and trimming came from the DNA. The sample lists around 100,000 clones, more than 70% occurring once. Germline assignment: CDR1 LNHDA and CDR2 SQIVND (reference sequence). This CDR3 has 15 residues. Trimming took off 2 bases at V and 0 bases at J, with 10 bases between the two ends. The sequenced sample consisted of peripheral blood. The sequence was collected from an elderly woman in a cohort sampled during active COVID-19. This chain uses TRBV19 with TRBJ1-2; D remains unclear. In nucleotides, the CDR3 is TGTGCCAGTAGTATATCGAACGGAGCTAACTATGGCTACACCTTC. Translated: CASSISNGANYGYTF.